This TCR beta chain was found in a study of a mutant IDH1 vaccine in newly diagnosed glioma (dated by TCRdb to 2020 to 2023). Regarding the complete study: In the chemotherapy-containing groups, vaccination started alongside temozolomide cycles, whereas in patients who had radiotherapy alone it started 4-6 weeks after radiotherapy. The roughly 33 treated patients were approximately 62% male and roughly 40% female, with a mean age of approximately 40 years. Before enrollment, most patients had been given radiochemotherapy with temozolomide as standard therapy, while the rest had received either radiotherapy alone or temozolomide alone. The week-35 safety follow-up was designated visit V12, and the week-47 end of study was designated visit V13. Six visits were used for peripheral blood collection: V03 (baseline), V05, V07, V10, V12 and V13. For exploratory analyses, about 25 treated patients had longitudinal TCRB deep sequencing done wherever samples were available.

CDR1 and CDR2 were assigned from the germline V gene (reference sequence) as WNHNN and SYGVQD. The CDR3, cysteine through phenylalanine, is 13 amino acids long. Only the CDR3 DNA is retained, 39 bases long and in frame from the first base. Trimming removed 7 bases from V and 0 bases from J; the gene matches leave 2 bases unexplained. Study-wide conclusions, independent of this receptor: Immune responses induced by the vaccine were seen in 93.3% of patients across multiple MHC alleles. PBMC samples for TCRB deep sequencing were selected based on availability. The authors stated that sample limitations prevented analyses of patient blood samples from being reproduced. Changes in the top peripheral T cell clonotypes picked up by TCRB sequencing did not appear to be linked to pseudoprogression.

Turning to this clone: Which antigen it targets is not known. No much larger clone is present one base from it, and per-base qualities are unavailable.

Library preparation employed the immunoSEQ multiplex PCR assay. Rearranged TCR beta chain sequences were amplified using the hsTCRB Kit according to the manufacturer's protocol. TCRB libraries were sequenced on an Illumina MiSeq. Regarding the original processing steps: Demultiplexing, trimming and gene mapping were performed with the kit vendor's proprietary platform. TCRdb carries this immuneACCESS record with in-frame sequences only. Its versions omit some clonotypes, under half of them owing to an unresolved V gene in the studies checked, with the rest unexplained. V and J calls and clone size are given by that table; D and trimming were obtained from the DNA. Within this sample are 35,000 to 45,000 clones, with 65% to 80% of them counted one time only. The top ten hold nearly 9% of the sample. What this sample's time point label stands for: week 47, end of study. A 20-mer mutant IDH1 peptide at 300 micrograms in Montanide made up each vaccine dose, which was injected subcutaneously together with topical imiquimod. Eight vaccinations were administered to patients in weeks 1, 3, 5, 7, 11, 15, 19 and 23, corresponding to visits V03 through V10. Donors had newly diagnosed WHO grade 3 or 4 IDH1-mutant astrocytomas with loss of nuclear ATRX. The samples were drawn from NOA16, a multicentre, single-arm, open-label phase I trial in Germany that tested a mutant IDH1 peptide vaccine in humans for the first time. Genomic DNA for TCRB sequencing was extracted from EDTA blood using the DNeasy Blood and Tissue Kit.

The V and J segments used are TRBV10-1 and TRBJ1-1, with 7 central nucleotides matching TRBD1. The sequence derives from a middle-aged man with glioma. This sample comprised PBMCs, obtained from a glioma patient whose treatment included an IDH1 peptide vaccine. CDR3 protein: CASKGQMNTEAFF. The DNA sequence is TGCGCCAGCAAGGGACAGATGAACACTGAAGCTTTCTTT.